This T cell receptor (beta chain) was profiled in a study of T cells in tumors and immune-related adverse events. TCRdb's table, derived via immunoSEQ multiplex PCR, lists solely in-frame clones and lacks some. The table shows tens of thousands of clones, with about nine tenths occurring only once. Sample: lymph node tissue, taken from a patient treated with anti-PD-1 therapy. The source is a female donor with metastatic renal cell carcinoma.

CDR3 bases: TGCGCCAGCAGCATACAGAACCCGAATGAAAAACTGTTTTTT. It specifies CASSIQNPNEKLFF. This chain uses TRBV5-1 with TRBJ1-4, with D unresolved. The germline V gene has CDR1 SGHRS and CDR2 YFSETQ. This CDR3 contains 14 residues. Trimming left V 4 bases short and J 5 bases short, with 12 bases between. The variable domain in full, with the rest retrieved from reference TRBV5-1 and TRBJ1-4, is KAGVTQTPRYLIKTRGQQVTLSCSPISGHRSVSWYQQTPGQGLQFLFEYFSETQRNKGNFPGRFSGRQFSNSRSEMNVSTLELGDSALYLCASSIQNPNEKLFFGSGTQLSVL.